The 9 T cell receptor beta chains below all came from one sample that was sequenced in a study of cytomegalovirus exposure and HLA in healthy donors. The PCR made use of 60 Vbeta and 13 Jbeta primers. The protocol was immunoSEQ multiplex PCR, while the TCRdb copy is restricted to in-frame clones and leaves out a portion. This table holds some 130,000 clones, roughly three quarters found once. Sequenced: PBMCs. These receptors came from a man aged 30-40 years in good health and CMV-seronegative.

The chain couples TRBV7-8 to TRBJ2-7; 9 bases are shared with TRBD2. This CDR3 is built from 16 residues. Trimming cost V 1 base and J 7 bases; bases outside gene matches: 11. Germline CDR1 reads SGHVS; CDR2 reads FQNEAQ. The CDR3, as DNA: TGTGCCAGCAGCTTAGAGGGCGGGAGGGCCGCGGGAGAGCAGTACTTC. It codes for CASSLEGGRAAGEQYF.

In its sample, this clone was seen a few times. The rearrangement links TRBV25-1 to TRBJ2-7, with TRBD1 matching 10 bases. The CDR3 consists of 14 residues. Losses at the gene ends were 3 bases for V and 4 bases for J; bases not matched to a gene: 3. Germline V lookup: CDR1 MGHDK, CDR2 SYGVNS. The CDR3 region is CASSDRDRGYEQYF. The CDR3 DNA reads as TGTGCCAGCAGTGACCGGGACAGGGGTTACGAGCAGTACTTC.

This chain connects TRBV6-1 to TRBJ1-1, with D possibly being TRBD1 (6 bases). Germline V lookup: CDR1 MNHNS, CDR2 SASEGT. Trimming removed 3 bases at V and 8 bases at J, with 16 bases between. This CDR3 has 14 residues. The CDR3 DNA reads TGTGCCAGCAGTGATGGGGCAGGGGTGTTGGAAGCTTTCTTT. The encoded protein is CASSDGAGVLEAFF.

The chain employs TRBV5-1 and TRBJ1-2, with 9 nucleotides matching TRBD1. The J segment lost 4 bases and the V segment lost 4 bases, leaving 2 bases of the junction unmatched. The CDR3 has 13 residues. The germline V gene encodes CDR1 SGHRS and CDR2 YFSETQ. CDR3 loop: CASSGDRAYGYTF. DNA for the CDR3: TGCGCCAGCAGCGGGGACAGGGCCTATGGCTACACCTTC.

The chain employs TRBV6-1 and TRBJ2-1; 7 bases agree with TRBD2. Unmatched junction bases numbered 1, after V lost 0 bases and J lost 2 bases. Germline V CDR1 and CDR2: MNHNS, SASEGT. The length of the CDR3 is 15 residues. The CDR3: CASSEASGTYNEQFF. In DNA form, the CDR3 reads TGTGCCAGCAGTGAAGCCAGCGGGACCTACAATGAGCAGTTCTTC.

This clone was observed a few times. The V call is TRBV6-1, the J call TRBJ2-1; TRBD2 matches at 10 bases. J was trimmed by 2 bases and V by 4 bases; bases with no gene match: 5. This CDR3 has 16 residues. CDR1 and CDR2 (germline): MNHNS, SASEGT. CDR3 amino acids: CASSALAGDTYNEQFF. The DNA of the CDR3 is TGTGCCAGCAGTGCCCTAGCGGGAGACACCTACAATGAGCAGTTCTTC.

V and J are TRBV6-6 and TRBJ1-6; TRBD1 matches 8 bases. CDR3 length: 13 residues. From germline, CDR1 is MNHNY and CDR2 SVGAGI (reference sequence). V shed 7 bases and J 9 bases; nucleotides not matched to a gene: 5. The CDR3 region is CASTDRVLSPLHF. For the CDR3, the DNA is TGTGCCAGCACGGACAGGGTCCTTTCACCCCTCCACTTT.

This rearrangement joins TRBV4-1 to TRBJ2-5; unclear D gene. The J call could be wrong; TRBJ2-7 is a better fit for the DNA end. Looked up from germline, CDR1 is MGHRA and CDR2 is YSYEKL. This CDR3 has 16 residues. The CDR3 bases are TGCGCCAGCAGCCAAGGTAACGCACCATCGTCTCACGAGCAGTACTTC. Its translation is CASSQGNAPSSHEQYF.

The chain couples TRBV5-1 to TRBJ2-5, with 9 bases fitting TRBD1. V lost 4 bases and J lost 1; bases outside the gene matches: 11. The germline CDR1 and CDR2 sequences are SGHRS and YFSETQ. The CDR3 contains 17 residues. The DNA for the CDR3 is TGCGCCAGCAGCCCGGGACAGGGTAGGGGGTCCCAAGAGACCCAGTACTTC. Its translation: CASSPGQGRGSQETQYF.